A selection of T cell receptor beta chains follows, all from one sample in a study of blood T cell repertoires in COVID-19. Assay used: immunoSEQ multiplex PCR; TCRdb lists only in-frame clones, some missing. The sample has around 170,000 clones, 80% to 90% seen once; the top ten hold around an eighth. Sequenced: peripheral blood. The receptors originated from a young man with active or convalescent COVID-19. The CDR3 runs from the conserved cysteine through the conserved F or W. D genes are given only for firm matches.

TRBV30,NA,TRBJ1-2,CAWDQGFANYGYTF
TRBV6-5,TRBD1,TRBJ2-1,CASSYRDRSEEQFF
TRBV7-2,TRBD2,TRBJ2-7,CASSLVGFSGPLSYEQYF
TRBV18,TRBD1,TRBJ1-1,CASSRQGGNTEAFF
TRBV6-2/TRBV6-3,TRBD1,TRBJ1-5,CASSPTGDNQPQHF
TRBV20-1,NA,TRBJ2-1,CSARHEEEQFF
TRBV30,NA,TRBJ2-1,CAWSPTTDSHRLLSYNEQFF
TRBV28,NA,TRBJ2-3,CASSSLVGGVTDTQYF
TRBV24-1,NA,TRBJ2-3,CATRGVGGDTQYF
TRBV6-5,TRBD1,TRBJ1-5,CASSKQGTSNQPQHF
TRBV29-1,NA,TRBJ1-2,CSVTSEFYGYTF
TRBV9,TRBD2,TRBJ2-3,CASSEVLAGSTDTQYF
TRBV24-1,NA,TRBJ1-6,CATQADSSYNSPLHF
TRBV28,TRBD1,TRBJ1-4,CASSLAQGAIKLFF
TRBV9,TRBD1,TRBJ2-5,CASSVGGTVEETQYF
TRBV28,NA,TRBJ2-2,CASSSGGATGELFF
TRBV11-3,TRBD1,TRBJ1-1,CASSSQGENTEAFF
TRBV5-8,TRBD1,TRBJ1-5,CASSFTRGTYSNQPQHF
TRBV7-2,TRBD2,TRBJ2-5,CASRTGLAGETQYF
TRBV5-8,NA,TRBJ2-5,CASRGRTGGQETQYF
TRBV27,NA,TRBJ2-6,CASSLSSQGSSGANVLTF
TRBV6-5,TRBD1,TRBJ1-1,CASTQTGGAGTEAFF
TRBV3-1/TRBV3-2,TRBD1,TRBJ1-1,CASSQVRRGQGLLNTEAFF
TRBV14,NA,TRBJ1-3,CASSQGPGNTIYF
TRBV27,NA,TRBJ1-5,CASSPDTVSGNQPQHF
TRBV25-1,NA,TRBJ1-6,CASSRDWNSPLHF
TRBV18,NA,TRBJ2-2,CASSPPNSQGDRTGELFF
TRBV30,NA,TRBJ1-1,CAWIKVSTEAFF
TRBV30,TRBD1,TRBJ1-3,CAWTRDSSSGNTIYF
TRBV5-1,NA,TRBJ2-3,CASSLRSPGLTDTQYF
TRBV10-1,TRBD1,TRBJ2-3,CASRGDSYTDTQYF
TRBV5-5,NA,TRBJ2-3,CASSWTEGDTQYF
TRBV5-1,TRBD1,TRBJ1-3,CASSPGTEASGNTIYF
TRBV7-3,NA,TRBJ2-5,CASSFAGTSGQETQYF
TRBV25-1,TRBD1,TRBJ1-2,CASSEDRGYGYTF
TRBV5-1,NA,TRBJ2-2,CASSPGGTLARTGELFF
TRBV10-1,TRBD1,TRBJ2-3,CASSESDRAPPDTQYF
TRBV29-1,NA,TRBJ1-1,CSATTGYNTEAFF
TRBV6-5,NA,TRBJ2-5,CASRTGGGGQSAQYF
TRBV11-3,NA,TRBJ1-1,CASSSGAVLNTEAFF
TRBV6-5,TRBD1,TRBJ1-3,CASKASGGSGNTIYF
TRBV7-2,TRBD1,TRBJ2-5,CASSSQGQGAQETQYF
TRBV6-2/TRBV6-3,TRBD2,TRBJ2-1,CASSLLEGGNNEQFF
TRBV12-5,TRBD2,TRBJ2-3,CASGLSAGGSTDTQYF
TRBV29-1,NA,TRBJ1-1,CSVGTGSGVAFF
TRBV19,NA,TRBJ1-1,CASSPLEGRLNTEAFF
TRBV7-2,NA,TRBJ1-1,CAGSRGGPNTEAFF
TRBV6-5,NA,TRBJ1-2,CASSRGVGNYGYTF
TRBV19,TRBD2,TRBJ2-5,CASSIGLAGGRRETQYF
TRBV6-1,NA,TRBJ2-2,CASSESRRNTGELFF
TRBV4-1,TRBD1,TRBJ2-5,CASSRGTVQETQYF
TRBV6-5,NA,TRBJ2-3,CASSYSWLPGTDTQYF
TRBV5-6,NA,TRBJ1-1,CASSLPTGGLLAFF
TRBV29-1,TRBD1,TRBJ1-2,CSVAPDREDGYTF
TRBV7-2,NA,TRBJ1-1,CASSPRTLNTEAFF
TRBV6-5,TRBD1,TRBJ1-5,CASGGRGTQPQHF
TRBV9,TRBD2,TRBJ2-1,CASSIPTSGGASSYNEQFF
TRBV18,TRBD2,TRBJ2-1,CASSLRGLAGNYNEQFF